These 29 T cell receptor beta chains share one sample of origin, sequenced in a study of T cells expressing NK-cell markers. From the 5' RACE reads, TCRdb lists one entry per CDR3 protein and no DNA. The sample's table shows some 340,000 distinct CDR3 sequences. The specimen sequenced was blood T cells: a sorted CD56 or NKG2C T cell subset, CD4+ or CD8+ T cells, or bulk PBMC T cells (not recorded which). These receptors were obtained from a man between 18 and 69 years old in good health.

The chain links TRBV9 to TRBJ2-2; TCRdb picks TRBD1, but there is no DNA to check that call. The CDR3 totals 18 residues. Germline V lookup: CDR1 SGDLS, CDR2 YYNGEE. This chain's CDR3 is CASSSRDRGWLNTGELFF.

The chain joins TRBV6-1 to TRBJ2-2; TCRdb's D call of TRBD2 is untestable without DNA. Germline V gene lookup returns CDR1 MNHNS and CDR2 SASEGT. The CDR3 covers 15 residues. Here the CDR3 reads CASTERGGNTGELFF.

The chain carries TRBV28 and TRBJ2-1; TCRdb calls TRBD1, which cannot be checked without DNA. Germline CDR1 is MDHEN and CDR2 is SYDVKM. The CDR3 is 17 amino acids. The CDR3 loop reads CASSYPIRGLVTNEQFF.

This chain links TRBV27 with TRBJ1-1; lacking DNA, the TRBD1 call made by TCRdb goes unchecked. This CDR3 has 12 amino acids. Germline V gives CDR1 MNHEY, CDR2 SMNVEV (reference sequence). The CDR3 reads CASSGGGAKAFF.

This chain joins TRBV2 and TRBJ1-5. The V gene's germline CDR1 is SNHLY and CDR2 FYNNEI. This CDR3 is built from 17 residues. This CDR3 is CASSEFGTPDSNQPQHF.

The chain has TRBV15 and TRBJ1-5; TCRdb's D call of TRBD1 is untestable without DNA. The germline gives CDR1 LNHNV, CDR2 YYDKDF (reference sequence). This CDR3 is built from 18 residues. Here the CDR3 reads CATSRSDRAMRVDQPQHF.

The chain links TRBV6-1 to TRBJ2-1; TCRdb proposes TRBD1, but this gene call is untestable without DNA. The germline V gene encodes CDR1 MNHNS and CDR2 SASEGT. This CDR3 is built from 14 residues. CDR3 in amino acids: CASSVAGGLYEQFF.

V usage is TRBV6-5 and J usage is TRBJ1-1. This CDR3 has 12 residues. CDR1 and CDR2 from the germline V gene are MNHEY and SVGAGI. Here the CDR3 reads CASRALGMEAFF.

The rearrangement uses TRBV5-6 and TRBJ1-2; TCRdb gives TRBD1 as the D gene, but with no DNA this cannot be confirmed. The CDR3 covers 14 residues. Germline V gene data show CDR1 as SGHDT and CDR2 as YYEEEE. CDR3 protein: CASSRRGQGTGYTF.

The chain has TRBV21-1 and TRBJ2-3; TCRdb picks TRBD2, but there is no DNA to check that call. TRBV21-1 is a recognized pseudogene. There are 13 residues in the CDR3. The CDR3 here is CASSTPRPDTQYF.

This sequence joins TRBV27 and TRBJ2-3. Germline-derived CDR1 and CDR2 are MNHEY and SMNVEV (reference sequence). The CDR3 contains 14 residues. This chain's CDR3 is CASSLSSPTDTQYF.

This sequence joins TRBV7-8 and TRBJ1-1. The CDR3 is 14 amino acids. Germline V gene sequence: CDR1 SGHVS, CDR2 FQNEAQ. This CDR3 reads CASTPRASNTEAFF.

The CDR3 protein is CSARDLQRGSHTQYF. The V and J genes are TRBV20-1 and TRBJ2-3; TCRdb selects TRBD1, and the lack of DNA leaves this call unchecked. This CDR3 region has 15 residues. Germline V lookup: CDR1 DFQATT, CDR2 SNEGSKA (reference sequence).

The gene calls are TRBV5-6 and TRBJ2-3. Germline assignment: CDR1 SGHDT and CDR2 YYEEEE. CDR3 length equals 16 residues. CDR3 sequence: CASSSWGAGSTDTQYF.

The V gene is TRBV7-9, the J gene TRBJ2-2; TCRdb's D gene call, TRBD2, goes unchecked for lack of DNA. Germline CDR1 is SEHNR and CDR2 is FQNEAQ (reference sequence). This CDR3 region has 15 residues. This CDR3 is CASSAGLAVSGELFF.

The V gene is TRBV29-1, the J gene TRBJ1-1; TCRdb lists TRBD1, though no DNA is available to test this call. In germline, CDR1 is SQVTM, CDR2 ANQGSEA. This CDR3 has 14 residues. The CDR3 loop is CSARPGTGVGEAFF. Full variable domain (outside the CDR3, taken from reference TRBV29-1 and TRBJ1-1): SAVISQKPSRDICQRGTSLTIQCQVDSQVTMMFWYRQQPGQSLTLIATANQGSEATYESGFVIDKFPISRPNLTFSTLTVSNMSPEDSSIYLCSARPGTGVGEAFFGQGTRLTVV.

The chain combines TRBV5-1 with TRBJ2-1; TCRdb indicates TRBD2, and absent DNA this call remains unverified. CDR1 and CDR2 from the germline V gene are SGHRS and YFSETQ. CDR3 length: 19 amino acids. The CDR3 here is CASSAGMGLAGGRGNEQFF.

The chain uses TRBV2 and TRBJ2-5; the TCRdb D gene call, TRBD2, has no DNA to confirm it. Germline V CDR1 and CDR2: SNHLY, FYNNEI. CDR3 size: 15 residues. The CDR3 protein is CASSTASGGQETQYF.

V usage is TRBV7-2 and J usage is TRBJ2-3; TCRdb lists TRBD1, though no DNA is available to test this call. The CDR3 covers 16 residues. The germline V gene has CDR1 SGHTA and CDR2 FQGNSA. CDR3 loop: CASSLVGQASTDTQYF.

This chain joins TRBV28 and TRBJ1-5; TCRdb reports TRBD1, a call that lacks DNA to check it against. The CDR3 has 15 amino acids. Germline V gene lookup returns CDR1 MDHEN and CDR2 SYDVKM. CDR3 residues: CASSPGGRDNQPQHF.

This sequence joins TRBV7-3 and TRBJ2-1; TCRdb indicates TRBD2, and absent DNA this call remains unverified. The germline CDR1 and CDR2 sequences are SGHTA and FQGTGA. There are 16 residues in the CDR3. The CDR3 reads CASSSTPGLVNNEQFF.

The rearrangement links TRBV4-2 to TRBJ1-4; the D gene TCRdb calls, TRBD1, cannot be checked with no DNA. CDR3 length: 17 residues. Germline lookup yields CDR1 LGHNA and CDR2 YNFKEQ. The CDR3 sequence is CASSQRTGQTTNEKLFF.

V and J are TRBV29-1 and TRBJ1-1. Germline V CDR1 and CDR2: SQVTM, ANQGSEA. The CDR3 is 14 amino acids. CDR3 protein: CSVGPGPADTEAFF.

The chain is built from TRBV20-1 and TRBJ2-7; TCRdb's assignment of TRBD1 cannot be checked, as there is no DNA. CDR1 and CDR2 from the germline V gene are DFQATT and SNEGSKA (reference sequence). This CDR3 comprises 15 residues. CDR3 in amino acids: CSARKGLYGAYEQYF.

The chain recombines TRBV6-4 with TRBJ1-6; the TRBD1 assignment by TCRdb is unverifiable without DNA. CDR1 and CDR2 (germline): MRHNA, SNTAGT. The CDR3 totals 17 residues. CDR3 sequence: CASSRWQAGRDNSPLHF.

The chain couples TRBV6-5 to TRBJ1-1; TCRdb indicates TRBD1, and absent DNA this call remains unverified. Germline-derived CDR1 and CDR2 are MNHEY and SVGAGI. This CDR3 contains 15 residues. CDR3 amino acids: CASSYPTGVGTEAFF.

The chain uses TRBV12-3 or TRBV12-4 and TRBJ1-2; TCRdb lists TRBD1, though no DNA is available to test this call. The CDR3 is 14 amino acids. The chain's CDR3 is CASTQAPEPYGYTF.

The V call is TRBV5-1, the J call TRBJ2-3; the D call of TRBD1 rests on TCRdb alone, since no DNA is present to check it. CDR3 length: 18 residues. Germline CDR1 and CDR2: SGHRS and YFSETQ. The chain's CDR3 is CASSMTGGLILGTDTQYF.

The chain is built from TRBV12-3 or TRBV12-4 and TRBJ1-5; TCRdb proposes TRBD1, but this gene call is untestable without DNA. This CDR3 contains 14 residues. The chain's CDR3 is CASTPGGANQPQHF.